The rows below give T cell receptor beta chains drawn from one sample of a study of blood T cell repertoires in COVID-19. The assay was immunoSEQ multiplex PCR, and TCRdb's table has in-frame clones only and misses some. The profile shows about 190,000 clones, 85% to 90% of them singletons. Sequenced input: peripheral blood. The receptors here all came from a man aged 18 to 29 with active or convalescent COVID-19. Each CDR3 is given with its conserved first and last residue. Each record gives: D gene, V gene, J gene, clone size, CDR3 protein, CDR3 DNA. The D gene is left open where the match is weak. Size tells how often a clone was seen (once, few, many) or the class of an expanded clone, and some rows leave it out.

>-|TRBV6-6|TRBJ2-7|-
CASNPGHEPLEQYF
TGTGCCAGCAACCCGGGACACGAACCACTCGAGCAGTACTTC
>-|TRBV12-3/TRBV12-4|TRBJ2-7|-
CASSLWDTYEQYF
TGTGCCAGCAGTTTATGGGACACCTACGAGCAGTACTTC
>-|TRBV18|TRBJ2-5|-
CASSPAAYRGEQETQYF
TGTGCCAGCTCACCTGCGGCGTACCGGGGTGAACAAGAGACCCAGTACTTC
>TRBD2|TRBV27|TRBJ2-4|-
CASSPGTSGAKNIQYF
TGTGCCAGCAGTCCTGGGACTAGCGGGGCCAAAAACATTCAGTACTTC
>-|TRBV19|TRBJ1-4|-
CASSVQINEKLFF
TGTGCCAGTAGCGTACAGATAAATGAAAAACTGTTTTTT
>TRBD2|TRBV6-5|TRBJ2-3|-
CASSNLAGASTDTQYF
TGTGCCAGCAGTAACTTAGCGGGAGCTAGCACAGATACGCAGTATTTT
>-|TRBV11-3|TRBJ1-5|-
CASSLDGNREPLYSNQPQHF
TGTGCCAGCAGCTTAGATGGGAACAGGGAACCCCTTTATAGCAATCAGCCCCAGCATTTT
>-|TRBV7-2|TRBJ2-2|-
CASSQFPQANTGELFF
TGTGCCAGCAGCCAATTCCCACAGGCGAACACCGGGGAGCTGTTTTTT
>-|TRBV27|TRBJ1-1|-
CASSYWGSEREAFF
TGTGCCAGCAGTTATTGGGGATCGGAGCGGGAAGCTTTCTTT
>-|TRBV5-4|TRBJ1-2|-
CASSLGQGTNYGYTF
TGTGCCAGCAGCTTGGGGCAGGGGACTAACTATGGCTACACCTTC
>TRBD1|TRBV19|TRBJ1-1|-
CASTPGQGNTEAFF
TGTGCCAGTACACCCGGACAGGGGAACACTGAAGCTTTCTTT
>-|TRBV10-3|TRBJ1-1|-
CAIRTWDTEAFF
TGTGCCATCCGGACTTGGGACACTGAAGCTTTCTTT
>-|TRBV12-3/TRBV12-4|TRBJ1-3|-
CASSNREGNTIYF
TGTGCCAGCAGTAACAGGGAGGGGAACACCATATATTTT
>-|TRBV7-6|TRBJ2-1|-
CASSLALGKYNEQFF
TGTGCCAGCAGCTTAGCTCTCGGGAAGTACAATGAGCAGTTCTTC
>-|TRBV11-2|TRBJ2-7|-
CASSFKILYEQYF
TGTGCCAGCAGTTTTAAAATCCTCTACGAGCAGTACTTC
>TRBD1|TRBV19|TRBJ2-7|-
CASSIGGQGPYEQYF
TGTGCCAGTAGTATAGGTGGACAGGGGCCATACGAGCAGTACTTC
>TRBD1|TRBV6-5|TRBJ1-2|-
CASRRGGAENYGYTF
TGTGCCAGCAGACGAGGGGGCGCGGAGAACTATGGCTACACCTTC
>TRBD1|TRBV30|TRBJ1-4|-
CAWRAQGAWEKLFF
TGTGCCTGGAGGGCACAGGGGGCCTGGGAAAAACTGTTTTTT
>-|TRBV28|TRBJ2-7|-
CASTLGGTRLSYEQYF
TGTGCCAGCACCCTCGGAGGTACTAGACTCTCCTACGAGCAGTACTTC
>TRBD2|TRBV6-5|TRBJ2-2|few
CASSSGTTNTGELFF
TGTGCCAGCAGTTCCGGGACTACAAACACCGGGGAGCTGTTTTTT
>TRBD2|TRBV15|TRBJ2-1|-
CATSRDRRTSGNEQFF
TGTGCCACCAGCAGAGATAGGAGGACTAGTGGCAATGAGCAGTTCTTC
>-|TRBV28|TRBJ1-5|-
CASSFNVGLTNQPQHF
TGTGCCAGCAGTTTTAACGTAGGACTTACGAATCAGCCCCAGCATTTT
>TRBD1|TRBV18|TRBJ2-5|-
CASSPGQGGETQYF
TGTGCCAGCTCACCTGGACAGGGCGGGGAGACCCAGTACTTC
>TRBD1|TRBV27|TRBJ2-7|-
CASSTWDRVGEQYF
TGTGCCAGCAGTACCTGGGACAGGGTTGGCGAGCAGTACTTC
>-|TRBV7-3|TRBJ2-2|-
CASSRQGRSNTGELFF
TGTGCCAGCAGCCGCCAGGGCCGATCGAACACCGGGGAGCTGTTTTTT
>-|TRBV3-1/TRBV3-2|TRBJ1-2|-
CASSQVQGYYGYTF
TGTGCCAGCAGCCAAGTACAGGGATACTATGGCTACACCTTC
>TRBD1|TRBV9|TRBJ1-3|-
CASSVAAGGDPGNTIYF
TGTGCCAGCAGCGTAGCGGCAGGGGGCGATCCTGGAAACACCATATATTTT
>-|TRBV7-9|TRBJ2-1|-
CASSFWVGGAGEQFF
TGTGCCAGCAGCTTTTGGGTGGGAGGTGCAGGTGAGCAGTTCTTC